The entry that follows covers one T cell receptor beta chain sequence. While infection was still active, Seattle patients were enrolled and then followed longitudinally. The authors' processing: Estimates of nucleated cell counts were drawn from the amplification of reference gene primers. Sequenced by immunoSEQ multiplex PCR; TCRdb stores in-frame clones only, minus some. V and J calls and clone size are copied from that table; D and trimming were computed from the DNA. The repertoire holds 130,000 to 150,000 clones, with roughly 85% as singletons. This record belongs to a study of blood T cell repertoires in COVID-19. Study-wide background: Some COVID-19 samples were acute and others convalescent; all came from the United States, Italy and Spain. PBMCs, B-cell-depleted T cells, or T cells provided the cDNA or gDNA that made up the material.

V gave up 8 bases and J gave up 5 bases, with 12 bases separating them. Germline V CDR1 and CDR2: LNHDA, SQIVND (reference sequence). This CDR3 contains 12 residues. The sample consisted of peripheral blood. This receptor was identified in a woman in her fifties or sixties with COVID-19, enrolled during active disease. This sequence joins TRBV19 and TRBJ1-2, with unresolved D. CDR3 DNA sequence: TGTGCCAGTGTGGGGTCGGGGTATGGCTACACCTTC. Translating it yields CASVGSGYGYTF.